This TCR beta chain was captured by sequencing in a study of blood T cell repertoires in COVID-19. Method: immunoSEQ multiplex PCR; TCRdb's copy keeps in-frame clones and lacks some. Of about 380,000 clones in the sample, more than 75% are singletons; the top ten hold roughly 1.2%. The CDR3 runs 15 residues. The germline V gene has CDR1 SGHTA and CDR2 FQGNSA. With 5 bases removed from V and 5 bases from J, the gap between germline ends came to 19 bases. Specimen: peripheral blood. The chain is built from TRBV7-2 and TRBJ2-7; a weak D match, TRBD1 (6 bases). This receptor was identified in a human donor with acute or convalescent COVID-19. The donor label of this sample is uncertain. Written as DNA, the CDR3 is TGTGCCAGCAGCCCAAGGGGGACCGTTGGCCACGAGCAGTACTTC. Translated, it gives CASSPRGTVGHEQYF.